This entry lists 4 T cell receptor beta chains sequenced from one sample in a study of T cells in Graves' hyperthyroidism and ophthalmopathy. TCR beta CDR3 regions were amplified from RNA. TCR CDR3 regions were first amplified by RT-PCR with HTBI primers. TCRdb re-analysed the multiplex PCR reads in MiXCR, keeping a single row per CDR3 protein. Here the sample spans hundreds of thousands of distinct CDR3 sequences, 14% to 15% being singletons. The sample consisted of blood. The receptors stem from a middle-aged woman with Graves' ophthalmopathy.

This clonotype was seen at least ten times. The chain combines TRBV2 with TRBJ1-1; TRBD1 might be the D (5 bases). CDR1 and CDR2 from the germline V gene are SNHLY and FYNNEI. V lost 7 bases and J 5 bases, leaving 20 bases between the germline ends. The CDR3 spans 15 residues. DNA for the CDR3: TGTGCCAGCACCCGGGACTCTTCCCGAGAGACTGAAGCTTTCTTT. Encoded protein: CASTRDSSRETEAFF. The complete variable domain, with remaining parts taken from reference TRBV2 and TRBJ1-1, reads EPEVTQTPSHQVTQMGQEVILRCVPISNHLYFYWYRQILGQKVEFLVSFYNNEISEKSEIFDDQFSVERPDGSNFTLKIRSTKLEDSAMYFCASTRDSSRETEAFFGQGTRLTVV.

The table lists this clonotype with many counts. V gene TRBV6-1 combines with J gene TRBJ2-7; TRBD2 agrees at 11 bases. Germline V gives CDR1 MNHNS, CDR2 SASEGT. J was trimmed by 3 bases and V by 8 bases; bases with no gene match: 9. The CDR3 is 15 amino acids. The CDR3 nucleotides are TGTGCCAGCGGGGGAACCGGGACTAGCGGCTACGAGCAGTACTTC. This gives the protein CASGGTGTSGYEQYF.

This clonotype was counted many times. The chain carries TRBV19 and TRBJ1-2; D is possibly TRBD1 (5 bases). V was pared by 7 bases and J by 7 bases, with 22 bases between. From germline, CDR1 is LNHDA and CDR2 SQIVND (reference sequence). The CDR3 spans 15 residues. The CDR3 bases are TGTGCCAGTAATCTGAGGGACGGCCTTTTCGGTGGCTACACCTTC. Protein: CASNLRDGLFGGYTF.

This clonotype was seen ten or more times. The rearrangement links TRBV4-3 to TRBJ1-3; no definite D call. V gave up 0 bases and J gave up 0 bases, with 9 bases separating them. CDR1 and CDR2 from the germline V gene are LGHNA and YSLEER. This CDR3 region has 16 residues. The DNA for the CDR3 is TGCGCCAGCAGCCAAGATTACCTTAGCTCTGGAAACACCATATATTTT. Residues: CASSQDYLSSGNTIYF.